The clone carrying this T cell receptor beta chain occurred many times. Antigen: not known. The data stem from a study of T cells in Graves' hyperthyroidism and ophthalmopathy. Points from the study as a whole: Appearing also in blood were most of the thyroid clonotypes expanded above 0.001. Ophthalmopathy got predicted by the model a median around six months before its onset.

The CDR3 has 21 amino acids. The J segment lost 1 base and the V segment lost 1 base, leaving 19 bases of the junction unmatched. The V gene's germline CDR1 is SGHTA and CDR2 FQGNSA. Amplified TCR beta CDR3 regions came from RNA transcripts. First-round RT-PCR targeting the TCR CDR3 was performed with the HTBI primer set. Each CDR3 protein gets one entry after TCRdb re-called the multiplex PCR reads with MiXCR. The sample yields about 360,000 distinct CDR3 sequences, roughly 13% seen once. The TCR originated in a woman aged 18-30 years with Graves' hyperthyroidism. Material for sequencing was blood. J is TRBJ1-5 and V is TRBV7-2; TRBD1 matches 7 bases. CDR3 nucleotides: TGTGCCAGCAGCTTAGACCCTAACAGGGGCCTAAAGTTACTGAGCAATCAGCCCCAGCATTTT. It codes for CASSLDPNRGLKLLSNQPQHF.